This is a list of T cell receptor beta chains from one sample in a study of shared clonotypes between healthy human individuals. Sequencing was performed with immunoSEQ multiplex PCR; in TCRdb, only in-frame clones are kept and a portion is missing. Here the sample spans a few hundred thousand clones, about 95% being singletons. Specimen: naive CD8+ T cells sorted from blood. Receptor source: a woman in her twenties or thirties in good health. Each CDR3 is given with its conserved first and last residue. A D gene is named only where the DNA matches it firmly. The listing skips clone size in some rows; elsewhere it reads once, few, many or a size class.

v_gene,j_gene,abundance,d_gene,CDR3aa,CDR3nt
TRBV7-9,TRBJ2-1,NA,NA,CASSRPEFPFSHEQFF,TGTGCCAGCAGCCGCCCCGAGTTCCCCTTCTCCCATGAGCAGTTCTTC
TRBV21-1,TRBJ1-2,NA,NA,CASSKGQGYYGYTF,TGTGCCAGCAGCAAAGGACAGGGTTACTATGGCTACACCTTC
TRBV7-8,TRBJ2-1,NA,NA,CASSLTQVYNEQFF,TGTGCCAGCAGCTTAACCCAGGTCTACAATGAGCAGTTCTTC
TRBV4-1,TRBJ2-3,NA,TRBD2,CASSLAGWASGGSTDTQYF,TGCGCCAGCAGCCTTGCCGGCTGGGCTAGCGGAGGCAGCACAGATACGCAGTATTTT
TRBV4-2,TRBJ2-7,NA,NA,CASSLDYEQYF,TGTGCCAGCAGCTTGGACTACGAGCAGTACTTC
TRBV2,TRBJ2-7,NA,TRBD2,CATLGSAGTDDRAGAEQYF,TGTGCCACCTTGGGGAGTGCCGGGACGGACGATAGAGCGGGGGCCGAGCAGTACTTC
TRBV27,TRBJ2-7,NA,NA,CATGPIGYEQYF,TGTGCCACCGGCCCCATTGGGTACGAGCAGTACTTC
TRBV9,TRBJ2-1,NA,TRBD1,CASASYRDRGNEQFF,TGTGCCAGCGCATCTTACCGGGACAGGGGCAATGAGCAGTTCTTC
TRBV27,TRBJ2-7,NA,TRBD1,CASSWGQGNYEQYF,TGTGCCAGCAGTTGGGGACAGGGGAACTACGAGCAGTACTTC
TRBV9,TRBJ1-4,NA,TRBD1,CASSVTGEMTNEKLFF,TGTGCCAGCAGCGTTACAGGGGAAATGACTAATGAAAAACTGTTTTTT
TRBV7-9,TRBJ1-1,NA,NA,CASSDSLNTEAFF,TGTGCCAGCAGCGACAGTCTGAACACTGAAGCTTTCTTT
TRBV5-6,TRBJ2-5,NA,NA,CASSLGVLGLQETQYF,TGTGCCAGCAGCCTAGGGGTCCTAGGCCTTCAAGAGACCCAGTACTTC
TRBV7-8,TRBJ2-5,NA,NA,CASRAEGGVVETQYF,TGTGCCAGCAGAGCGGAGGGTGGGGTGGTAGAGACCCAGTACTTC
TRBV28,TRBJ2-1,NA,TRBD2,CASSQLAGISYNEQFF,TGTGCCAGCAGCCAACTAGCGGGAATCTCATACAATGAGCAGTTCTTC
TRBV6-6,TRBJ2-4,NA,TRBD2,CASSNLPGLVDIQYF,TGTGCCAGCAGTAACCTACCGGGACTAGTGGATATTCAGTACTTC
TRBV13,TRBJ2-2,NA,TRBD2,CASSWGTSGASTGELFF,TGTGCCAGCAGCTGGGGGACTAGCGGGGCCAGCACCGGGGAGCTGTTTTTT
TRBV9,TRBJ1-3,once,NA,CASSVAGSSGNTIYF,TGTGCCAGCAGCGTAGCAGGGAGCTCTGGAAACACCATATATTTT
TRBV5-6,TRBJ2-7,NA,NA,CASSFETRSYEQYF,TGTGCCAGCAGCTTTGAGACCCGATCCTACGAGCAGTACTTC
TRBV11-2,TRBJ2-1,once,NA,CASSLEIKDEQFF,TGTGCCAGCAGCTTAGAAATTAAGGATGAGCAGTTCTTC
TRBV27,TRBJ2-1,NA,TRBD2,CASSLGTSGSGEQFF,TGTGCCAGCAGTTTAGGGACTAGCGGGAGCGGCGAGCAGTTCTTC
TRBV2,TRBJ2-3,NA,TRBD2,CASSEAPSGPTDTQYF,TGTGCCAGCAGTGAAGCTCCTAGCGGGCCCACAGATACGCAGTATTTT
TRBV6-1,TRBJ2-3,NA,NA,CASSPVGTDTQYF,TGTGCCAGCAGCCCCGTTGGCACAGATACGCAGTATTTT
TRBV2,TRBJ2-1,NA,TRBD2,CASSLSSLSGTSYNEQFF,TGTGCCAGCAGTCTCAGTTCCCTTAGCGGGACCTCCTACAATGAGCAGTTCTTC
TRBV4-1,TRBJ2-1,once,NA,CASSQGVGREQFF,TGCGCCAGCAGCCAAGGGGTGGGGAGGGAGCAGTTCTTC